This TCR beta chain was sequenced in a study of T cells in Graves' hyperthyroidism and ophthalmopathy. Looking at the study overall: Peripheral blood sampling occurred at initial diagnosis, before any treatment. Study-wide findings and caveats: Blood also showed most of the thyroid clonotypes that were expanded above 0.001.

Comments on this clonotype: Its specificity is not known.

Absence of ophthalmopathy progression within 18 months defined stable Graves' hyperthyroidism. Used for diagnoses were clinical symptoms, serum thyroxine and TRAb, thyroid ultrasound and orbital computed tomography. Authors of the study amplified TCR beta CDR3 regions from RNA transcripts. A first-round RT-PCR of the TCR CDR3 used the HTBI primer set. TCRdb recomputed calls from the multiplex PCR reads with MiXCR, one row per CDR3 protein. The data show fewer than 650,000 distinct CDR3 sequences, around 15% seen once. Specimen: blood. The TCR originated in a woman in her forties with Graves' hyperthyroidism.

This chain's CDR3 is CASSQDENSRRLNEQFF. DNA of the CDR3: TGCGCCAGCAGCCAAGATGAAAACTCCCGGAGACTAAATGAGCAGTTCTTC. The J gene is TRBJ2-1, the V gene TRBV4-1; D may be TRBD2 (5 bases). V was trimmed by 0 bases and J by 7 bases, leaving 19 bases between them. This CDR3 has 17 amino acids. Germline V gene sequence: CDR1 MGHRA, CDR2 YSYEKL.